The 6 T cell receptor beta chains listed next were all sequenced from one sample in a study of beta chain features in type 1 diabetes. The sequenced template was cDNA made from the entire isolated RNA. Assay used: immunoSEQ multiplex PCR; TCRdb lists only in-frame clones, some missing. The sample records 630,000 or so clones, more than 12% being singletons. These receptors' antigens are unknown. The study's findings and limits: The study found moderately but significantly shorter TCRB CDR3s in all four CD4+ subsets of Type 1 diabetes patients.

The sample was naive CD4+ T cells from blood. Receptors were obtained from a man aged 18 to 35 with type 1 diabetes.

J is TRBJ2-5 and V is TRBV4-1; D assignment may be TRBD1 or TRBD2 (5 bases each). CDR3 length equals 13 residues. The V gene lost 3 bases and the J gene lost 7 bases, with 12 bases spanning the gap. In germline, CDR1 is MGHRA, CDR2 YSYEKL. The CDR3 DNA reads TGCGCCAGCAGCCACCCCAGGGACGGGACCCAGTACTTC. This sequence encodes CASSHPRDGTQYF.

The chain has TRBV30 and TRBJ2-3; no definite D call. The CDR3 is 12 residues long. With 3 bases removed from V and 6 bases from J, the gap between germline ends came to 10 bases. The V gene's germline CDR1 is GTSNPN and CDR2 SVGIG (reference sequence). The chain's CDR3 is CAWSLLRDTQYF. Here the CDR3 DNA reads TGTGCCTGGAGCCTGCTTCGGGATACGCAGTATTTT.

This clone was recorded a few times. This chain links TRBV7-2 with TRBJ1-6, with TRBD1 as a possible D gene (5 bases). The CDR3 spans 14 residues. Trimming shortened V by 5 bases and J by 5 bases, and 10 bases separated the two germline ends. In germline, CDR1 is SGHTA, CDR2 FQGNSA. This chain's CDR3 is CASSLGRNNSPLHF. The CDR3, as DNA: TGTGCCAGCAGCCTGGGACGAAATAATTCACCCCTCCACTTT.

This rearrangement joins TRBV18 to TRBJ2-1; 9 bases agree with TRBD1. Germline V CDR1 and CDR2: KGHSH, LQKENI. V was pared by 4 bases and J by 6 bases, with 1 base of the junction left unmatched. The CDR3 has 13 amino acids. The CDR3 reads CASSRGQGNEQFF. DNA of the CDR3: TGTGCCAGCTCACGGGGACAGGGCAATGAGCAGTTCTTC.

The chain links TRBV30 to TRBJ2-3; a weak D match, TRBD2 (8 bases). CDR1 is GTSNPN, CDR2 SVGIG, per germline (reference sequence). The CDR3 length is 18 residues. The V and J ends lost 1 base and 0 bases respectively, with 20 bases between them. The CDR3 loop is CAWSGQGGLAVSTDTQYF. For the CDR3, the DNA is TGTGCCTGGAGTGGACAGGGAGGACTAGCAGTTAGCACAGATACGCAGTATTTT.

This clone was detected a few times. The chain carries TRBV29-1 and TRBJ2-2; 11 bases agree with TRBD1. The germline CDR1 and CDR2 sequences are SQVTM and ANQGSEA. The CDR3 has 14 amino acids. Trimming cost V 7 bases and J 1 base; bases outside gene matches: 2. The chain's CDR3 is CSGTGGWNTGELFF. DNA for the CDR3: TGCAGCGGGACAGGGGGCTGGAACACCGGGGAGCTGTTTTTT.